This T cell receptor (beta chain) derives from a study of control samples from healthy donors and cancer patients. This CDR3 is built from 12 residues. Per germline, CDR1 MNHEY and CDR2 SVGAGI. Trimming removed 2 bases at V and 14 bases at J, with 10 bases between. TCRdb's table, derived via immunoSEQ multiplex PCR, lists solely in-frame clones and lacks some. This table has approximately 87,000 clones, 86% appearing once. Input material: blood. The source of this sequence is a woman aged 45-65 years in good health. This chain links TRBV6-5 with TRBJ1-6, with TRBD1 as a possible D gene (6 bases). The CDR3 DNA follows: TGTGCCAGCAGTTACAGGGGGGGGGCCCTCCACTTT. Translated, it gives CASSYRGGALHF.